The 7 T cell receptor beta chains given below trace back to one sample, sequenced in a study of CD8+ T cells in alopecia areata. Sequencing relied on a cDNA template that was reverse transcribed from extracted RNA. Assay: immunoSEQ multiplex PCR; the TCRdb copy retains only in-frame clones and omits some. The table has several thousand clones, 71% seen once. CD4+ cells obtained from a handful of patients were subjected to sorting into CD25+CD127- cells. Sample: CD4+ Tregs sorted from blood. Source of these receptors: a human donor with alopecia areata.

The J gene is TRBJ2-3, the V gene TRBV9; no firm D call. V was shortened by 4 bases and J by 1 base, with 13 bases between the two germline ends. The germline V gene encodes CDR1 SGDLS and CDR2 YYNGEE. The CDR3 covers 15 residues. CDR3 sequence: CASSQNGVRTDTQYF. CDR3 nucleotide sequence: TGTGCCAGCAGCCAAAATGGGGTGCGCACAGATACGCAGTATTTT. The full variable domain, in which reference TRBV9 and TRBJ2-3 provide the parts outside the CDR3, is DSGVTQTPKHLITATGQRVTLRCSPRSGDLSVYWYQQSLDQGLQFLIQYYNGEERAKGNILERFSAQQFPDLHSELNLSSLELGDSALYFCASSQNGVRTDTQYFGPGTRLTVL.

This clone was seen more than once but under ten times. V is TRBV6-1 and J is TRBJ2-3; 7 bases are a match to TRBD1. CDR3 length: 13 residues. Germline-derived CDR1 and CDR2 are MNHNS and SASEGT. The V and J ends lost 7 bases and 6 bases, in that order; junction bases with no gene match: 7. CDR3 sequence reads: CASKTGLGDTQYF. The CDR3, as DNA: TGTGCCAGCAAGACAGGGCTGGGCGATACGCAGTATTTT.

The chain employs TRBV12-5 and TRBJ2-1; 8 bases match TRBD2. The CDR3 is 15 amino acids. V lost 7 bases and J lost 8; bases outside the gene matches: 13. CDR1 and CDR2 (germline): LGHNT, FRNRAP. The CDR3 DNA reads as TGTGCTAGTGCCCCGGGGGGGGCGCTTAGTCATGAGCAGTTCTTC. Encoded protein: CASAPGGALSHEQFF. The complete variable domain, with remaining parts taken from reference TRBV12-5 and TRBJ2-1, reads DARVTQTPRHKVTEMGQEVTMRCQPILGHNTVFWYRQTMMQGLELLAYFRNRAPLDDSGMPKDRFSAEMPDATLATLKIQPSEPRDSAVYFCASAPGGALSHEQFFGPGTRLTVL.

The V call is TRBV5-1, the J call TRBJ2-1; D ambiguous. The CDR3 length is 16 residues. V was shortened by 1 base and J by 2 bases, with 13 bases between the two germline ends. The germline V gene has CDR1 SGHRS and CDR2 YFSETQ. The DNA for the CDR3 is TGCGCCAGCAGCTTGTATAACCAGGTCCCCTACAATGAGCAGTTCTTC. Translated: CASSLYNQVPYNEQFF.

The V call is TRBV6-5, the J call TRBJ1-1, with a weak D call TRBD1 (6 bases). In germline, CDR1 is MNHEY, CDR2 SVGAGI. This CDR3 comprises 13 residues. Deletions cut 2 bases from V and 8 bases from J, with 12 bases between. The CDR3 DNA reads as TGTGCCAGCAGTTACGAACAGGGAGGGGAAGCTTTCTTT. This encodes CASSYEQGGEAFF.

This clone was picked up one time. This chain connects TRBV5-1 to TRBJ2-1; possibly TRBD2 for D (6 bases). Germline V gene data show CDR1 as SGHRS and CDR2 as YFSETQ. V lost 3 bases and J lost 3, with 7 bases in between. CDR3 length equals 13 residues. The CDR3 sequence: CASSSDYYNEQFF. Written as DNA, the CDR3 is TGCGCCAGCAGCTCGGACTACTACAATGAGCAGTTCTTC.

In this sample, this clone turned up a few times. V usage is TRBV6-6 and J usage is TRBJ2-1; unclear D gene. Between the trimmed V and J ends, which lost 3 bases and 9 bases, there was a span of 6 bases. The CDR3 has 11 amino acids. In germline, CDR1 is MNHNY, CDR2 SVGAGI (reference sequence). CDR3 coding DNA: TGTGCCAGCAGTTATTTAATTGAGCAGTTCTTC. It encodes CASSYLIEQFF.